Presented here are 26 T cell receptor beta chains from one specimen sequenced in a study of blood T cell repertoires in COVID-19. Sequenced by immunoSEQ multiplex PCR; TCRdb stores in-frame clones only, minus some. This table has roughly 180,000 clones, about 80% appearing once. Source material: peripheral blood. The receptor source for this set is a woman in her 50s with active or convalescent COVID-19.

The V gene is TRBV28, the J gene TRBJ2-7; D uncertain. The CDR3 has 12 amino acids. V lost 4 bases to trimming and J lost 5 bases, with 9 bases between them. CDR1 is MDHEN, CDR2 SYDVKM, per germline. DNA for the CDR3: TGTGCCAGCAGTTCCCAGGTGCACGAGCAGTACTTC. Its translation is CASSSQVHEQYF.

V gene TRBV6-2 or TRBV6-3 combines with J gene TRBJ2-3, with 10 bases aligning to TRBD2. V lost 1 base to trimming and J lost 8 bases; unmatched junction nucleotides: 12. CDR1 MNHEY and CDR2 SVGEGT come from the germline V gene. The CDR3 contains 17 residues. CDR3 nucleotides: TGTGCCAGCAGTTACTTGGTCGGACTAGCGGAGGCGGGTACGCAGTATTTT. Amino acids: CASSYLVGLAEAGTQYF.

The V gene is TRBV6-1, the J gene TRBJ1-5; 8 bases are a match to TRBD1. The CDR3 loop spans 15 amino acids. Trimming took 2 bases from V and 6 from J; bases not matched to a gene: 6. Per the germline V gene, CDR1 is MNHNS and CDR2 is SASEGT. The CDR3 DNA follows: TGTGCCAGCAGTGAATGGCAGGGGGCGGCTCAGCCCCAGCATTTT. Translated, it gives CASSEWQGAAQPQHF.

To note about this clone: A much larger clone differs from this one at a single base, so this may be a read error. The genes are TRBV3-1 (or the pseudogene TRBV3-2) and TRBJ2-3; D remains unclear. The germline V and J ends were trimmed by 5 bases and 0 bases, with 3 bases remaining between them. Germline lookup yields CDR1 LGHDT and CDR2 YNNKEL (reference sequence). The CDR3 extends over 12 amino acids. CDR3 protein: CASSSSTDTQYF. CDR3 nucleotide sequence: TGTGCCAGCAGCTCTAGCACAGATACGCAGTATTTT.

The chain has TRBV5-1 and TRBJ2-7; a possible D gene is TRBD1 (6 bases). Germline V gene data show CDR1 as SGHRS and CDR2 as YFSETQ. V was cut by 3 bases and J by 7 bases, with 23 bases left in between. This CDR3 has 16 residues. CDR3 region: CASSSNPGNRVGEQYF. The CDR3 DNA reads TGCGCCAGCAGCTCAAACCCGGGAAACAGGGTGGGAGAGCAGTACTTC.

The J gene is TRBJ1-1, the V gene TRBV29-1; perhaps TRBD1 as D (6 bases). V lost 1 base, J lost 0 bases, and 9 bases lay in between. Germline CDR1 reads SQVTM; CDR2 reads ANQGSEA. This CDR3 is built from 14 residues. CDR3 amino acids: CSVEGTALNTEAFF. CDR3 DNA: TGCAGCGTTGAAGGGACAGCATTGAACACTGAAGCTTTCTTT. Based on the CDR3 plus reference TRBV29-1 and TRBJ1-1, the full variable domain is SAVISQKPSRDICQRGTSLTIQCQVDSQVTMMFWYRQQPGQSLTLIATANQGSEATYESGFVIDKFPISRPNLTFSTLTVSNMSPEDSSIYLCSVEGTALNTEAFFGQGTRLTVV.

The chain combines TRBV19 with TRBJ2-1; TRBD2 agrees at 10 bases. Trimming removed 2 bases from V and 7 bases from J; junction bases left unmatched: 8. The CDR3 spans 16 residues. Per the germline V gene, CDR1 is LNHDA and CDR2 is SQIVND (reference sequence). CDR3 amino acids: CASSIRSLAGVNEQFF. DNA for the CDR3: TGTGCCAGTAGTATACGCTCGCTAGCGGGAGTGAATGAGCAGTTCTTC.

This clone showed up just a few times. The rearrangement links TRBV24-1 to TRBJ2-3; D possibly corresponds to TRBD2 (5 bases). V dropped 7 bases and J dropped 2 bases, with 9 bases sitting between them. From germline, CDR1 is KGHDR and CDR2 SFDVKD. The CDR3 extends over 13 amino acids. The CDR3 sequence is CATSVGITDTQYF. The CDR3 region has the DNA TGTGCCACCAGCGTCGGGATCACAGATACGCAGTATTTT.

The rearrangement links TRBV2 to TRBJ2-1; D is possibly TRBD2 (6 bases). This CDR3 region has 13 residues. V gave up 8 bases and J gave up 3 bases, with 11 bases separating them. From germline, CDR1 is SNHLY and CDR2 FYNNEI. The DNA of the CDR3 is TGTGCCAGCGCAGATAGCGGCTACAATGAGCAGTTCTTC. Its protein is CASADSGYNEQFF.

The J gene is TRBJ1-5, the V gene TRBV3-1 (or the pseudogene TRBV3-2); the D gene is possibly TRBD1 (6 bases). V was clipped by 0 bases and J by 4 bases, with 13 bases between them. The CDR3 spans 16 residues. The V gene's germline CDR1 is LGHDT and CDR2 YNNKEL (reference sequence). The CDR3 bases are TGTGCCAGCAGCCAAGATTGGGACACCGAAAATCAGCCCCAGCATTTT. Amino acids: CASSQDWDTENQPQHF.

CDR3: CSVSGSGQGAADTQYF. CDR3 nucleotides: TGCAGCGTATCGGGATCGGGACAGGGGGCAGCAGATACGCAGTATTTT. The chain combines TRBV29-1 with TRBJ2-3; 12 nucleotides match TRBD1. Trimming cost V 6 bases and J 4 bases; bases outside gene matches: 11. The CDR3 runs 16 residues. Germline values: CDR1 SQVTM, CDR2 ANQGSEA.

This clone appeared once. The CDR3 DNA is TGTGCCAGTAGGCTCAATTCCGCCGACGGGAGGACGCAGTATTTT. This encodes CASRLNSADGRTQYF. The genes are TRBV19 and TRBJ2-3; TRBD2 matches 7 bases. J lost 9 bases, V lost 6 bases, and 15 bases had no gene match. Germline CDR1 LNHDA, CDR2 SQIVND (reference sequence). This CDR3 spans 15 amino acids. Complete variable domain (other parts from reference TRBV19 and TRBJ2-3): DGGITQSPKYLFRKEGQNVTLSCEQNLNHDAMYWYRQDPGQGLRLIYYSQIVNDFQKGDIAEGYSVSREKKESFPLTVTSAQKNPTAFYLCASRLNSADGRTQYFGPGTRLTVL.

A remark on this clone: The junction and the germline gene differ at one end; a read error may be behind it. The chain has TRBV7-7 and TRBJ2-5; either TRBD1 or TRBD2 may supply D (7 bases each). The CDR3 sequence is 17 residues long. Germline CDR1 SSHAT, CDR2 FNYEAQ (reference sequence). The CDR3 DNA reads as TGTGCTAGCAGCTTAGGGGGCGGGGGCCCCACCCAAGAGACCCAGTACTTC. Amino acids: CASSLGGGGPTQETQYF.

This chain uses TRBV2 with TRBJ2-3; TRBD1 is a possible D gene (6 bases). Germline CDR1 and CDR2: SNHLY and FYNNEI. This CDR3 contains 14 residues. Trimming shortened V by 6 bases and J by 0 bases, and 10 bases separated the two germline ends. The CDR3 reads CASRRTGSTDTQYF. The CDR3 DNA reads TGTGCCAGCAGGAGAACAGGGAGCACAGATACGCAGTATTTT.

The chain has TRBV10-3 and TRBJ2-3; D may be TRBD1 (8 bases). V was trimmed by 7 bases and J by 5 bases, leaving 19 bases between them. Per germline, CDR1 ENHRY and CDR2 SYGVKD. This CDR3 region has 15 residues. The DNA for the CDR3 is TGTGCCATCATGGCGAGGACAGGGAGGGAAGATACGCAGTATTTT. Protein: CAIMARTGREDTQYF.

The genes are TRBV4-3 and TRBJ2-3, with unresolved D. CDR3 length: 14 residues. V was trimmed by 4 bases and J by 4 bases, leaving 12 bases between them. Germline assignment: CDR1 LGHNA and CDR2 YSLEER. The CDR3, as DNA: TGCGCCAGCAGCCCCGGAGCCGTTGCAGATACGCAGTATTTT. Translated: CASSPGAVADTQYF.

DNA for the CDR3: TGTGCCAGCAGCTTGTTAGGGACTAGCGGGAGGGCCAGCAATGAGCAGTTCTTC. Protein: CASSLLGTSGRASNEQFF. This rearrangement joins TRBV5-4 to TRBJ2-1; 16 positions match TRBD2. Germline V lookup: CDR1 SGHNT, CDR2 YYREEE (reference sequence). V shed 1 base, J shed 6 bases, and the junction held 7 bases outside the gene matches. This CDR3 contains 18 residues.

This sequence joins TRBV30 and TRBJ1-1, with a tentative D call TRBD1 (5 bases). Per germline, CDR1 GTSNPN and CDR2 SVGIG (reference sequence). V was shortened by 3 bases and J by 0 bases, with 14 bases between the two germline ends. This CDR3 has 15 amino acids. This chain's CDR3 is CAWRAGRVMNTEAFF. CDR3 nucleotide sequence: TGTGCCTGGAGGGCAGGGAGGGTCATGAACACTGAAGCTTTCTTT.

The gene calls are TRBV5-1 and TRBJ2-1, with 11 bases that match TRBD2. The CDR3 has 15 residues. V lost 2 bases, J lost 3 bases, and 1 base stayed unmatched. Germline-derived CDR1 and CDR2 are SGHRS and YFSETQ. The CDR3 nucleotides read TGCGCCAGCAGCTTAACTAGCGGGAGCTACAATGAGCAGTTCTTC. As protein: CASSLTSGSYNEQFF.

The chain couples TRBV9 to TRBJ2-7, with a possible D match to TRBD2 (6 bases). The CDR3 extends over 15 amino acids. V was shortened by 0 bases and J by 2 bases, with 12 bases between the two germline ends. Germline CDR1 SGDLS, CDR2 YYNGEE. Written as DNA, the CDR3 is TGTGCCAGCAGCGTAGACGGGAGTAGGACCTACGAGCAGTACTTC. It encodes CASSVDGSRTYEQYF.

On this clone: The same CDR3 also results from other DNA sequences found in this sample. The chain employs TRBV3-1 (or the pseudogene TRBV3-2) and TRBJ1-2; 10 bases agree with TRBD1. Germline CDR1 is LGHDT and CDR2 is YNNKEL (reference sequence). The junction had 10 bases not matched to a gene; V was cut back by 4 bases and J by 8 bases. There are 15 residues in the CDR3. For the CDR3, the DNA is TGTGCCAGCAGCCCGAGGACAGGGGGGGTATACGGCTACACCTTC. As protein: CASSPRTGGVYGYTF.

The genes are TRBV18 and TRBJ2-6; D not certain. This CDR3 has 16 amino acids. From germline, CDR1 is KGHSH and CDR2 LQKENI. Trimming took off 4 bases at V and 0 bases at J, with 10 bases between the two ends. The CDR3 DNA reads as TGTGCCAGCTCACGATCCGGTGGCTCTGGGGCCAACGTCCTGACTTTC. Protein: CASSRSGGSGANVLTF.

The chain recombines TRBV19 with TRBJ1-6, with D perhaps matching TRBD1 (5 bases). The CDR3 extends over 14 amino acids. V was clipped by 7 bases and J by 9 bases, with 16 bases between them. CDR1 is LNHDA and CDR2 is SQIVND in the germline V gene (reference sequence). CDR3 in amino acids: CASNLDTFTSPLHF. The CDR3 DNA reads TGTGCCAGTAACTTGGACACCTTTACTTCACCCCTCCACTTT.

The chain combines TRBV4-1 with TRBJ1-5; 9 bases match TRBD1. The CDR3 is 16 residues long. After removal of 4 bases from V and 0 bases from J, the junction contained 4 bases not matched to a gene. Germline V gene sequence: CDR1 MGHRA, CDR2 YSYEKL. CDR3 region: CASSRDRELSNQPQHF. The DNA of the CDR3 is TGCGCCAGCAGCCGGGACAGGGAACTTAGCAATCAGCCCCAGCATTTT.

V is TRBV7-9 and J is TRBJ1-3; 7 nucleotides agree with TRBD1. In germline, CDR1 is SEHNR, CDR2 FQNEAQ (reference sequence). The ends lost 4 bases at V and 5 bases at J; junction bases unmatched: 8. This CDR3 is 15 amino acids long. The CDR3 spells CASSSSDRVRNTIYF. The CDR3 nucleotides read TGTGCCAGCAGCTCCTCTGACAGGGTGAGAAACACCATATATTTT.

This clone showed up many times. This chain uses TRBV28 with TRBJ1-4; 11 bases are shared with TRBD1. The V segment lost 2 bases and the J segment 8 bases; nucleotides outside the gene matches: 1. The CDR3 has 14 amino acids. Per germline, CDR1 MDHEN and CDR2 SYDVKM. Written as DNA, the CDR3 is TGTGCCAGCAGTTTAGGACAGGGGGCGGAAAAACTGTTTTTT. Translating it yields CASSLGQGAEKLFF.